These 23 T cell receptor beta chains came from one sample sequenced in a study of graft-versus-host responses after intestinal transplantation (dated by TCRdb to the early 2020s). The library was obtained by the immunoSEQ multiplex PCR assay. TCRdb provides this immuneACCESS table in a form limited to in-frame rearrangements. Some clones are lacking; in checked studies, under half of them reflect an unresolved V gene, and why the rest are absent is not known. Counted in this sample were just over 20,000 clones; roughly nine tenths of them appeared once. Less than 6.5% of the sample comes from the top ten. The sequenced sample was PBMCs, obtained about 69 days after intestinal transplantation. The receptors stem from a human patient who received an intestinal transplant, so some T cells may come from the graft donor.

This clone was seen only once. The chain recombines TRBV9 with TRBJ2-7; 7 nucleotides match TRBD1. The CDR3 runs to 15 residues. The germline CDR1 and CDR2 sequences are SGDLS and YYNGEE. The trim removed 4 bases at V and 0 bases at J, leaving 7 bases unmatched. The CDR3 sequence is CASSPRQGSSYEQYF. The DNA of the CDR3 is TGTGCCAGCAGCCCTCGACAGGGAAGCTCCTACGAGCAGTACTTC. The full variable domain, rest sourced from reference TRBV9 and TRBJ2-7, is DSGVTQTPKHLITATGQRVTLRCSPRSGDLSVYWYQQSLDQGLQFLIQYYNGEERAKGNILERFSAQQFPDLHSELNLSSLELGDSALYFCASSPRQGSSYEQYFGPGTRLTVT.

This chain connects TRBV30 to TRBJ1-1; possible D gene TRBD1, 6 bases. Per germline, CDR1 GTSNPN and CDR2 SVGIG (reference sequence). V lost 5 bases, J lost 0 bases, and 16 bases lay in between. The CDR3 consists of 15 residues. The CDR3 loop is CAWSLRPGVNTEAFF. CDR3 DNA: TGTGCCTGGTCCCTACGGCCAGGGGTGAACACTGAAGCTTTCTTT.

V usage is TRBV7-9 and J usage is TRBJ1-1, with 11 nucleotides matching TRBD1. This CDR3 is 17 amino acids long. The germline CDR1 and CDR2 sequences are SEHNR and FQNEAQ (reference sequence). V dropped 5 bases and J dropped 1; count of bases not matched to a gene: 9. The CDR3 loop reads CASSPDRGRDPNTEAFF. CDR3 bases: TGTGCCAGCAGCCCGGACAGGGGGCGAGATCCGAACACTGAAGCTTTCTTT.

The chain is built from TRBV18 and TRBJ2-6; D might be TRBD1 or TRBD2, each matching 5 bases. Germline V gene data show CDR1 as KGHSH and CDR2 as LQKENI. V was clipped by 3 bases and J by 1 base, with 7 bases between them. This CDR3 region has 15 residues. The CDR3 bases are TGTGCCAGCTCACCGGGGGTTTCTGGGGCCAACGTCCTGACTTTC. Translation: CASSPGVSGANVLTF.

The V gene is TRBV11-2, the J gene TRBJ2-3, with D possibly matching TRBD1 (5 bases). With 1 base removed from V and 2 bases from J, the gap between germline ends came to 10 bases. The CDR3 is 15 residues long. From germline, CDR1 is SGHAT and CDR2 FQNNGV. The DNA for the CDR3 is TGTGCCAGCAGCTTAGCAGGGTTCCCCACAGATACGCAGTATTTT. Encoded protein: CASSLAGFPTDTQYF.

The V call is TRBV4-3, the J call TRBJ2-1; 8 nucleotides match TRBD1. V shed 1 base and J 0 bases; nucleotides not matched to a gene: 8. The length of the CDR3 is 18 residues. Germline CDR1 is LGHNA and CDR2 is YSLEER. Here the CDR3 reads CASSQGPTGASSYNEQFF. The CDR3, as DNA: TGCGCCAGCAGCCAAGGTCCGACAGGGGCCAGCTCCTACAATGAGCAGTTCTTC.

The rearrangement joins TRBV4-3 to TRBJ1-4; 8 nucleotides line up with TRBD1. The CDR3 is 15 residues long. The junction had 10 bases not matched to a gene; V was cut back by 5 bases and J by 8 bases. Per germline, CDR1 LGHNA and CDR2 YSLEER. The CDR3 coding sequence is TGCGCCAGCAGCGTCGACAGGGGCCCTGAGGAAAAACTGTTTTTT. It is translated as CASSVDRGPEEKLFF.

V and J are TRBV9 and TRBJ1-1; D is unclear. Germline V gives CDR1 SGDLS, CDR2 YYNGEE. The V gene lost 0 bases and the J gene lost 0 bases, with 9 bases spanning the gap. This CDR3 is 15 amino acids long. In DNA form, the CDR3 reads TGTGCCAGCAGCGTAGGTAGTGCTTTGAACACTGAAGCTTTCTTT. Translating gives CASSVGSALNTEAFF. Variable domain in full (rest from reference TRBV9 and TRBJ1-1): DSGVTQTPKHLITATGQRVTLRCSPRSGDLSVYWYQQSLDQGLQFLIQYYNGEERAKGNILERFSAQQFPDLHSELNLSSLELGDSALYFCASSVGSALNTEAFFGQGTRLTVV.

The chain combines TRBV4-1 with TRBJ2-1; TRBD2 is a possible D gene (5 bases). V dropped 0 bases and J dropped 0 bases, with 12 bases sitting between them. The CDR3 consists of 17 residues. Germline CDR1 and CDR2: MGHRA and YSYEKL. CDR3 nucleotides: TGCGCCAGCAGCCAAGAAGGTACTAGTCTCTCCTACAATGAGCAGTTCTTC. This codes for CASSQEGTSLSYNEQFF.

The chain combines TRBV9 with TRBJ2-3; 7 nucleotides line up with TRBD2. Per the germline V gene, CDR1 is SGDLS and CDR2 is YYNGEE. V gave up 0 bases and J gave up 6 bases; unmatched junction bases: 13. The CDR3 extends over 17 amino acids. CDR3 protein: CASSVDPAGLVEDTQYF. The CDR3 DNA sequence: TGTGCCAGCAGCGTAGATCCAGCGGGGTTGGTTGAGGATACGCAGTATTTT.

This clone has only a few counts. The chain uses TRBV6-6 and TRBJ2-7; 9 nucleotides agree with TRBD2. The CDR3 runs 15 residues. V lost 5 bases, J lost 2 bases, and 7 bases stayed unmatched. The germline CDR1 and CDR2 sequences are MNHNY and SVGAGI (reference sequence). This chain's CDR3 is CASSSGGTTTYEQYF. Here the CDR3 DNA reads TGTGCCAGCAGTAGCGGGGGGACGACTACCTACGAGCAGTACTTC.

The chain is built from TRBV7-6 and TRBJ2-1, with 9 positions matching TRBD1. The CDR3 has 19 residues. J was trimmed by 3 bases and V by 1 base; bases with no gene match: 13. The germline V gene encodes CDR1 SGHVS and CDR2 FNYEAQ. The CDR3 region is CASSLGGFSWDRVYNEQFF. The CDR3 coding sequence is TGTGCCAGCAGCTTAGGGGGCTTTAGTTGGGACAGGGTCTACAATGAGCAGTTCTTC.

The chain joins TRBV7-2 to TRBJ2-7; TRBD1 aligns across 8 bases. Per the germline V gene, CDR1 is SGHTA and CDR2 is FQGNSA. Trimming took 4 bases from V and 2 from J; bases not matched to a gene: 13. This CDR3 has 17 residues. CDR3 region: CASSSTVDRGFPYEQYF. The CDR3 region has the DNA TGTGCCAGCAGCTCCACAGTCGACAGGGGCTTTCCCTACGAGCAGTACTTC.

The chain uses TRBV9 and TRBJ2-1; a weak D match, TRBD2 (6 bases). Germline CDR1 SGDLS, CDR2 YYNGEE. Trimming cost V 0 bases and J 2 bases, with 15 bases left between them. The CDR3 is 17 residues long. CDR3 loop: CASSVGPRGTTYNEQFF. The CDR3 coding sequence is TGTGCCAGCAGCGTAGGTCCCCGGGGGACCACCTACAATGAGCAGTTCTTC.

This clone was counted between two and nine times. The chain combines TRBV27 with TRBJ1-1, with D possibly being TRBD1 (6 bases). This CDR3 has 14 residues. Trimming shortened V by 3 bases and J by 4 bases, and 12 bases separated the two germline ends. CDR1 is MNHEY, CDR2 SMNVEV, per germline (reference sequence). CDR3 amino acids: CASSLLGGRTEAFF. DNA of the CDR3: TGTGCCAGCAGTTTGCTAGGGGGGCGCACTGAAGCTTTCTTT.

The chain employs TRBV29-1 and TRBJ2-2, with 8 bases that match TRBD1. Germline lookup yields CDR1 SQVTM and CDR2 ANQGSEA. This CDR3 is built from 15 residues. The J segment lost 6 bases and the V segment lost 0 bases, leaving 6 bases of the junction unmatched. The CDR3 DNA follows: TGCAGCGTTGAAGATTTGGACAGGGCCTCCGGGGAGCTGTTTTTT. Translated, it gives CSVEDLDRASGELFF.

The J gene is TRBJ1-5, the V gene TRBV30; a weak D match, TRBD1 (5 bases). V was trimmed by 5 bases and J by 0 bases, leaving 14 bases between them. Germline V gene sequence: CDR1 GTSNPN, CDR2 SVGIG (reference sequence). The CDR3 totals 15 residues. In DNA form, the CDR3 reads TGTGCCTGGGCGCCAGGGCTCGGTAGCAATCAGCCCCAGCATTTT. Residues: CAWAPGLGSNQPQHF.

The rearrangement uses TRBV13 and TRBJ2-1, with 9 bases aligning to TRBD1. The germline V gene encodes CDR1 PRHDT and CDR2 FYEKMQ (reference sequence). V gave up 2 bases and J gave up 2 bases; unmatched junction bases: 4. There are 16 residues in the CDR3. The CDR3 DNA reads as TGTGCCAGCAGCTTAATCAGGGACAGGGCCTACAATGAGCAGTTCTTC. Protein: CASSLIRDRAYNEQFF. Based on the CDR3 plus reference TRBV13 and TRBJ2-1, the full variable domain is AAGVIQSPRHLIKEKRETATLKCYPIPRHDTVYWYQQGPGQDPQFLISFYEKMQSDKGSIPDRFSAQQFSDYHSELNMSSLELGDSALYFCASSLIRDRAYNEQFFGPGTRLTVL.

The chain employs TRBV6-1 and TRBJ1-1; the D is unclear. The CDR3 runs 13 residues. Trimming stripped 7 bases from V and 0 bases from J, with 9 bases between. Germline-derived CDR1 and CDR2 are MNHNS and SASEGT. The CDR3 is CASTPQMNTEAFF. CDR3 DNA sequence: TGTGCCAGCACCCCGCAAATGAACACTGAAGCTTTCTTT.

V gene TRBV29-1 combines with J gene TRBJ1-2; D is unclear. The CDR3 has 11 residues. Germline CDR1 SQVTM, CDR2 ANQGSEA. Trimming cost V 2 bases and J 5 bases, with 6 bases left between them. This CDR3 reads CSVESLYGYTF. The CDR3 DNA sequence: TGCAGCGTTGAAAGCCTGTATGGCTACACCTTC.

V usage is TRBV11-3 and J usage is TRBJ1-2; 12 bases map to TRBD1. V lost 5 bases and J lost 2; bases outside the gene matches: 3. Per germline, CDR1 SGHNT and CDR2 YENEEA. The CDR3 consists of 15 residues. CDR3 sequence reads: CASSPGTGGNYGYTF. The CDR3 coding sequence is TGTGCCAGCAGCCCTGGGACAGGGGGCAACTATGGCTACACCTTC.

The rearrangement joins TRBV12-1 to TRBJ1-2; the table calls TRBD1, which could not be checked here. TRBV12-1 is marked as a pseudogene. The CDR3 length is 13 residues. The CDR3 nucleotides are TGTGCCAGCAGCTTTTTTAGACACAATGGCTACACCTTC. Its translation: CASSFFRHNGYTF.

This sequence joins TRBV12-5 and TRBJ2-7; possible D gene TRBD1, 5 bases. Germline-derived CDR1 and CDR2 are LGHNT and FRNRAP. The CDR3 length is 15 residues. Trimming pared 6 bases from V and 3 bases from J, leaving 18 bases between. The CDR3 loop reads CASGARAMDGYEQYF. As DNA, the CDR3 is TGTGCTAGTGGCGCCAGGGCCATGGACGGCTACGAGCAGTACTTC.